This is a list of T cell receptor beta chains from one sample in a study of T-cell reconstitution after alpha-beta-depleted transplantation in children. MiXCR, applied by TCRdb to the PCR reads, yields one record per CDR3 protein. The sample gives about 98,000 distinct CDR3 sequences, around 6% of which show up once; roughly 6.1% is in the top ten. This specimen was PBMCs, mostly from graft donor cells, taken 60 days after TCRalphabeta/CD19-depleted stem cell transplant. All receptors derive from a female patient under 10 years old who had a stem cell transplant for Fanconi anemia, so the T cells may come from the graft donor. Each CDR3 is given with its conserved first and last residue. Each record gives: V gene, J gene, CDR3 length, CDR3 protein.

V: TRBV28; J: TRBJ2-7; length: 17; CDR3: CASSAHTSLAGSDEQYF
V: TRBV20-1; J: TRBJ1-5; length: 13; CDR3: CSVSVGLQGSQHF
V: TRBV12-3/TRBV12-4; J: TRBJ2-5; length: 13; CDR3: CASRDRPRGTQYF
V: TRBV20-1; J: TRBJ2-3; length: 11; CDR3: CSARRGDTQYF
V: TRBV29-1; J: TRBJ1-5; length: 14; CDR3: CSVREAGINQPQHF
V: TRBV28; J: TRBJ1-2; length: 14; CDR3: CASSFLDTNYGYTF
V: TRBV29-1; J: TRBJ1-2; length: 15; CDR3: CSVEDFDFGVSGYTF
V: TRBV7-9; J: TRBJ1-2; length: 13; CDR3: CASSLPGSHGYTF
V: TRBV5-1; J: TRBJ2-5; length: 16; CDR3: CASSLVRGADQETQYF
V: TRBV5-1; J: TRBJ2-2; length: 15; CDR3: CASSLASGNTGELFF
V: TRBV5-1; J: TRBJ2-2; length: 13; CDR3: CASSRGNTGELFF
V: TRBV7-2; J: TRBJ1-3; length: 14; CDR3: CASSVGGGGNTIYF
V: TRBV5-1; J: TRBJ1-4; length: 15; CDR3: CASSPRTGFNEKLFF
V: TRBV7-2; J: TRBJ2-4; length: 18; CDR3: CASSLGYTQPLAKNIQYF
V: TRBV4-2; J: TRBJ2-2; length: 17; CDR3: CASSQNTAGANTGELFF
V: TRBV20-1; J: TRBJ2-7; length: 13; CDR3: CSASGQGGWEQYF
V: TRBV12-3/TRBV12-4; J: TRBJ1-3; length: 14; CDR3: CASSLGGSGNTIYF
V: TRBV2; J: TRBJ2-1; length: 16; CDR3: CASSDGGIGRFSEQFF
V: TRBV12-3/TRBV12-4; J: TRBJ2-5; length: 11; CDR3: CASSNRETQYF
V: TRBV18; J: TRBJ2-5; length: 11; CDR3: CASSVQETQYF
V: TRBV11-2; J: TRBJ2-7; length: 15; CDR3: CASSLVRTSSYEQYF
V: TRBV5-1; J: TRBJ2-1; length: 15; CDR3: CASRASGLSYNEQFF
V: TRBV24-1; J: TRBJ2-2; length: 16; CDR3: CATSDYPGQYTGELFF
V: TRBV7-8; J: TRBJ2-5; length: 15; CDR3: CASSLGWTFQETQYF
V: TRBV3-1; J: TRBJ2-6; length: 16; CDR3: CASSQVMGSGANVLTF
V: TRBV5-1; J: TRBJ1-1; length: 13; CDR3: CASSSNASTEAFF
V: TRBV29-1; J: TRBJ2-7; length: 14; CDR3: CSVPEDSRGGEQYF
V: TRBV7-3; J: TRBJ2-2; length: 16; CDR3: CASSLSPTPLTGELFF
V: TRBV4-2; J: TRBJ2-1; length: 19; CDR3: CASSQVKDSGYSSYNEQFF
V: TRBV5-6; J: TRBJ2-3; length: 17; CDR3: CASSLPWRGGITDTQYF
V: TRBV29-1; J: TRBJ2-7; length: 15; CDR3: CSVGGTSGVSYEQYF
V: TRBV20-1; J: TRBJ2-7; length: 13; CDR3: CSASGSYTTEQYF
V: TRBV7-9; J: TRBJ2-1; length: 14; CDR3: CASSFRGPYNEQFF
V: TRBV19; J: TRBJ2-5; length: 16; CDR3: CASSGLAGGFQETQYF
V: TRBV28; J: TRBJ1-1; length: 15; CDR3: CASSSWEGQGVEAFF
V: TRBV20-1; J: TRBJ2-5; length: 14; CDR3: CSKLLNGVKETQYF
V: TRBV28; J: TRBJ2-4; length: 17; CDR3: CASSPPTAGGPKNIQYF
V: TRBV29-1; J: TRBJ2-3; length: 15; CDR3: CSVELAQQSTDTQYF
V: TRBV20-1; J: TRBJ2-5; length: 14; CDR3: CSANRGQVWETQYF
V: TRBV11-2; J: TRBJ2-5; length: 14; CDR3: CASSLEAAQETQYF
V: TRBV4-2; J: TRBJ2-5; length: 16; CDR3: CARKSCTGTEEETQYF
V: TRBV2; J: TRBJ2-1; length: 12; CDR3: CASSELANEQFF